These 28 T cell receptor beta chains were sequenced from one sample in a study of vaccination and CD4 T cells after COVID-19. Their antigen targets remain unknown. Noted treatment: roughly 11-day PBMC culture with coronavirus spike peptide pools or control peptides (ViraFEST assay). According to the study, CD4+ T cells from the unexposed donor were gathered ahead of the COVID-19 pandemic (2011-2018). The Oncomine TCR Beta short-read assay was applied to DNA of cultured CD4+ T cells. In TCRdb, the PCR reads were re-called with MiXCR into one record per CDR3 protein. The sample records several thousand distinct CDR3 sequences, roughly 30% being singletons. What was sequenced was CD4+ T cells from blood, cultured in vitro. These receptors were taken from a human donor in good health.

The V gene is TRBV14, the J gene TRBJ1-2; 11 bases fit TRBD1. Germline lookup yields CDR1 SGHDN and CDR2 FVKESK. The J segment lost 3 bases and the V segment lost 4 bases, leaving 10 bases of the junction unmatched. This CDR3 contains 17 residues. The CDR3 sequence: CASSPTDRGPLDYGYTF. DNA of the CDR3: TGTGCCAGCAGCCCAACGGACAGGGGGCCGTTAGACTATGGCTACACCTTC.

In its sample, this clonotype was seen once. The rearrangement uses TRBV5-1 and TRBJ2-7; D possibly uses TRBD1 or TRBD2 (5 bases each). The CDR3 has 14 amino acids. Germline V gene data show CDR1 as SGHRS and CDR2 as YFSETQ. The germline V and J ends were trimmed by 0 bases and 6 bases, with 13 bases remaining between them. CDR3: CASSLGGEGGEQYF. Here the CDR3 DNA reads TGCGCCAGCAGCTTGGGAGGGGAAGGAGGCGAGCAGTACTTC.

The chain combines TRBV7-2 with TRBJ1-2; possible D gene TRBD1, 5 bases. This CDR3 spans 15 amino acids. Trimming stripped 2 bases from V and 7 bases from J, with 17 bases between. CDR1 and CDR2 (germline): SGHTA, FQGNSA. The CDR3 here is CASSLSIQGSGGYTF. The CDR3 region has the DNA TGTGCCAGCAGCTTAAGTATCCAGGGATCGGGTGGCTACACCTTC. The full variable domain, with the rest looked up from reference TRBV7-2 and TRBJ1-2, is GAGVSQSPSNKVTEKGKDVELRCDPISGHTALYWYRQSLGQGLEFLIYFQGNSAPDKSGLPSDRFSAERTGGSVSTLTIQRTQQEDSAVYLCASSLSIQGSGGYTFGSGTRLTVV.

This clonotype has more than one count but fewer than ten. The rearrangement links TRBV20-1 to TRBJ1-5; 8 bases fit TRBD1. Germline CDR1 is DFQATT and CDR2 is SNEGSKA (reference sequence). V trimming: 8 bases; J trimming: 2 bases; junction bases outside the gene matches: 14. This CDR3 comprises 16 residues. The CDR3 sequence is CSPPPGGEVGNQPQHF. The CDR3 nucleotides are TGCAGTCCACCCCCAGGGGGCGAGGTGGGCAATCAGCCCCAGCATTTT.

J is TRBJ2-7 and V is TRBV20-1, with D possibly matching TRBD2 (5 bases). The CDR3 is made up of 14 amino acids. V was clipped by 3 bases and J by 9 bases, with 21 bases between them. Germline V CDR1 and CDR2: DFQATT, SNEGSKA (reference sequence). The CDR3 here is CSASLPGLGSRQYF. The CDR3 DNA reads TGCAGTGCTAGTCTCCCGGGATTGGGCAGTCGGCAGTACTTC.

This clonotype showed up just a few times. This sequence joins TRBV7-8 and TRBJ1-2; no reliable D call. Trimming cost V 2 bases and J 4 bases, with 11 bases left between them. The CDR3 sequence is 14 residues long. Germline CDR1 is SGHVS and CDR2 is FQNEAQ. The CDR3 DNA follows: TGTGCCAGCAGCTTACAGGAGACCATCTATGGCTACACCTTC. It specifies CASSLQETIYGYTF.

The table lists this clonotype with a few counts. V usage is TRBV7-3 and J usage is TRBJ2-2, with D uncertain. Trimming removed 6 bases from V and 8 bases from J, with 13 bases in between. The CDR3 has 13 amino acids. CDR1 SGHTA and CDR2 FQGTGA come from the germline V gene. The CDR3 DNA reads TGTGCCAGCAGTATGATTCCCCGGGGGGAGCTGTTTTTT. Translating gives CASSMIPRGELFF.

This clonotype rates as medium-sized. The chain couples TRBV2 to TRBJ1-2; D gene unclear. V was trimmed by 4 bases and J by 4 bases, leaving 10 bases between them. The CDR3 is made up of 13 amino acids. Per the germline V gene, CDR1 is SNHLY and CDR2 is FYNNEI. The CDR3 DNA is TGTGCCAGCAGTGTGATAGTTTCCTATGGCTACACCTTC. This codes for CASSVIVSYGYTF.

The chain recombines TRBV6-1 with TRBJ1-1; no clear D gene. The CDR3 runs 13 residues. Germline CDR1 and CDR2: MNHNS and SASEGT. The V and J ends lost 6 bases and 0 bases respectively, with 8 bases between them. The chain's CDR3 is CASSQVLNTEAFF. CDR3 nucleotides: TGTGCCAGCAGCCAAGTATTGAACACTGAAGCTTTCTTT.

This chain uses TRBV6-1 with TRBJ1-1; D gene uncertain. V was clipped by 2 bases and J by 5 bases, with 12 bases between them. The CDR3 sequence is 14 residues long. Per the germline V gene, CDR1 is MNHNS and CDR2 is SASEGT. CDR3 amino acids: CASSESPVWTEAFF. The CDR3 DNA follows: TGTGCCAGCAGTGAAAGTCCGGTTTGGACTGAAGCTTTCTTT.

The chain combines TRBV29-1 with TRBJ1-1; 8 bases match TRBD1. J was trimmed by 4 bases and V by 6 bases; bases with no gene match: 13. The germline V gene encodes CDR1 SQVTM and CDR2 ANQGSEA. This CDR3 is 15 amino acids long. Here the CDR3 reads CSVPGLNRGGTEAFF. The CDR3 bases are TGCAGCGTCCCCGGATTAAACAGGGGGGGCACTGAAGCTTTCTTT.

The V call is TRBV7-8, the J call TRBJ2-6; 8 positions match TRBD1. This CDR3 is 16 amino acids long. V lost 2 bases and J lost 4; bases outside the gene matches: 4. CDR1 and CDR2 from the germline V gene are SGHVS and FQNEAQ. The CDR3 protein is CASSLRRGLGANVLTF. The CDR3 DNA reads as TGTGCCAGCAGCTTACGCAGGGGGCTAGGGGCCAACGTCCTGACTTTC.

Relative to its sample, this clonotype is medium-sized (0.01 to 0.1%). The chain couples TRBV20-1 to TRBJ1-2; a weak D match, TRBD1 (5 bases). This CDR3 is 12 amino acids long. The germline gives CDR1 DFQATT, CDR2 SNEGSKA (reference sequence). V was cut by 1 base and J by 5 bases, with 8 bases left in between. Written as DNA, the CDR3 is TGCAGTGCTAGAGGGCGACAGTATGGCTACACCTTC. Residues: CSARGRQYGYTF.

In this sample, this clonotype is large. The rearrangement links TRBV7-9 to TRBJ1-5, with a tentative D call TRBD1 (6 bases). V dropped 4 bases and J dropped 4 bases, with 8 bases sitting between them. From germline, CDR1 is SEHNR and CDR2 FQNEAQ (reference sequence). This CDR3 spans 13 amino acids. The CDR3: CASSSGTNQPQHF. The CDR3 DNA reads TGTGCCAGCAGCTCCGGGACAAATCAGCCCCAGCATTTT.

V gene TRBV10-3 combines with J gene TRBJ1-2; tentatively, D is TRBD1 (6 bases). V lost 3 bases to trimming and J lost 4 bases, with 15 bases between them. This CDR3 has 15 amino acids. Germline CDR1 and CDR2: ENHRY and SYGVKD. CDR3 nucleotides: TGTGCCATCAGTGAACAGGGACCCGGGGCCTATGGCTACACCTTC. This translates into CAISEQGPGAYGYTF.

The rearrangement links TRBV30 to TRBJ1-1; weak D call: TRBD1 (5 bases). V lost 3 bases, J lost 6 bases, and 11 bases lay in between. The germline gives CDR1 GTSNPN, CDR2 SVGIG (reference sequence). This CDR3 has 12 residues. The CDR3 loop reads CAWSQSGPEAFF. The CDR3 DNA sequence: TGTGCCTGGAGCCAGTCGGGGCCTGAAGCTTTCTTT.

The V gene is TRBV7-2, the J gene TRBJ1-3; 9 bases map to TRBD1. CDR3 size: 17 residues. Germline CDR1 reads SGHTA; CDR2 reads FQGNSA. Trimming at V came to 1 base and at J to 2 bases, leaving 6 bases not matched to a gene. In DNA, the CDR3 is TGTGCCAGCAGCTTAGTAGGGACAGGGCAAACTGGAAACACCATATATTTT. Translating gives CASSLVGTGQTGNTIYF.

By share, this clonotype ranks as medium-sized (0.01 to 0.1%). The V gene is TRBV20-1, the J gene TRBJ1-6, with TRBD1 as a possible D gene (6 bases). This CDR3 is built from 12 residues. Germline V lookup: CDR1 DFQATT, CDR2 SNEGSKA (reference sequence). With 3 bases removed from V and 12 bases from J, the gap between germline ends came to 12 bases. This chain's CDR3 is CSASTGSRPLHF. The CDR3 coding sequence is TGCAGTGCTAGCACAGGGTCCAGACCCCTCCACTTT.

The CDR3 spells CASSIRQFVGQYF. CDR3 nucleotide sequence: TGTGCCAGTAGTATACGACAGTTCGTTGGTCAGTACTTC. V and J are TRBV19 and TRBJ2-4; possible D gene TRBD1, 5 bases. Trimming shortened V by 2 bases and J by 12 bases, and 14 bases separated the two germline ends. The CDR3 covers 13 residues. Germline CDR1 reads LNHDA; CDR2 reads SQIVND (reference sequence).

V usage is TRBV15 and J usage is TRBJ2-3; no clear D. The CDR3 extends over 16 amino acids. The germline CDR1 and CDR2 sequences are LNHNV and YYDKDF (reference sequence). Trimming took off 0 bases at V and 4 bases at J, with 14 bases between the two ends. DNA of the CDR3: TGTGCCACCAGCAGAGATGCCAGAGTCCTCGCAGATACGCAGTATTTT. It specifies CATSRDARVLADTQYF.

This clonotype occurred a few times. CDR3 in amino acids: CASSLPRDPNTEAFF. The CDR3 coding sequence is TGTGCCAGCAGCCTCCCCAGGGACCCCAACACTGAAGCTTTCTTT. The rearrangement links TRBV6-1 to TRBJ1-1, with D perhaps TRBD1 (5 bases). Trimming cost V 6 bases and J 2 bases, with 16 bases left between them. This CDR3 region has 15 residues. CDR1 MNHNS and CDR2 SASEGT come from the germline V gene.

The rearrangement uses TRBV5-1 and TRBJ2-5; 8 nucleotides line up with TRBD2. This CDR3 spans 15 amino acids. The junction had 6 bases not matched to a gene; V was cut back by 0 bases and J by 5 bases. The germline CDR1 and CDR2 sequences are SGHRS and YFSETQ. CDR3 protein: CASSLGRGGLETQYF. The CDR3 DNA is TGCGCCAGCAGCTTGGGTCGGGGGGGCCTCGAGACCCAGTACTTC.

This clonotype has a single count. V and J are TRBV28 and TRBJ2-7; TRBD1 matches at 8 bases. Germline V gives CDR1 MDHEN, CDR2 SYDVKM. V lost 6 bases, J lost 2 bases, and 12 bases stayed unmatched. This CDR3 is 16 amino acids long. CDR3 sequence: CASSKDRQGHTYEQYF. The CDR3 DNA is TGTGCCAGCAGCAAGGATCGACAGGGGCACACCTACGAGCAGTACTTC.

The chain combines TRBV7-9 with TRBJ1-1, with 7 bases fitting TRBD1. The length of the CDR3 is 14 residues. Germline V gives CDR1 SEHNR, CDR2 FQNEAQ (reference sequence). The junction had 7 bases not matched to a gene; V was cut back by 5 bases and J by 4 bases. In DNA form, the CDR3 reads TGTGCCAGCAGCCAAAGCCCAGGGGGCACTGAAGCTTTCTTT. This translates into CASSQSPGGTEAFF. The entire variable domain, with the rest obtained from reference TRBV7-9 and TRBJ1-1, is as follows: DTGVSQNPRHKITKRGQNVTFRCDPISEHNRLYWYRQTLGQGPEFLTYFQNEAQLEKSRLLSDRFSAERPKGSFSTLEIQRTEQGDSAMYLCASSQSPGGTEAFFGQGTRLTVV.

The table lists this clonotype with a few counts. The chain joins TRBV5-1 to TRBJ1-6; D perhaps matches TRBD1 (5 bases). Germline lookup yields CDR1 SGHRS and CDR2 YFSETQ. The length of the CDR3 is 15 residues. Trimming pared 3 bases from V and 7 bases from J, leaving 14 bases between. The CDR3 coding sequence is TGCGCCAGCAGCTCCCAGGAGGGGCTAAATTCACCCCTCCACTTT. The encoded protein is CASSSQEGLNSPLHF.

This chain joins TRBV12-3 or TRBV12-4 and TRBJ1-1, with 9 bases fitting TRBD1. The CDR3 runs to 12 residues. The V gene end was trimmed by 6 bases and the J gene end by 11 bases; junction bases not matched to a gene: 7. CDR3 protein: CASSTIGTGAFF. The CDR3 DNA reads as TGTGCCAGCAGCACGATCGGGACAGGGGCTTTCTTT.

In this sample, this clonotype turned up a few times. This rearrangement joins TRBV10-3 to TRBJ1-6; D is perhaps TRBD1 (5 bases). The CDR3 has 13 residues. Trimming stripped 6 bases from V and 5 bases from J, with 8 bases between. Looked up from germline, CDR1 is ENHRY and CDR2 is SYGVKD. The CDR3 region has the DNA TGTGCCATCAGGGGGGACCATAATTCACCCCTCCACTTT. It translates to CAIRGDHNSPLHF.

This clonotype has just a few counts. The chain carries TRBV20-1 and TRBJ2-1; 11 nucleotides agree with TRBD2. With V trimmed by 5 bases and J by 6 bases, 9 bases remained unmatched. Germline V CDR1 and CDR2: DFQATT, SNEGSKA (reference sequence). The CDR3 is 15 residues long. CDR3 residues: CSACALAGVSNEQFF. In DNA form, the CDR3 reads TGCAGTGCTTGTGCACTAGCGGGGGTTTCCAATGAGCAGTTCTTC.